These T cell receptor beta chains were read from a single sample in a study of blood T cell repertoires in COVID-19. Only in-frame clones appear in the TCRdb table, and some are missing; sequencing was by immunoSEQ multiplex PCR. Here the sample spans approximately 220,000 clones, around 82% being singletons. Sequencing input: PBMCs or T cells enriched from blood (not recorded which). The source is a woman aged 50 to 60 who had been exposed to COVID-19. CDR3s include the opening cysteine and the closing phenylalanine or tryptophan. A D gene is named only where the DNA matches it firmly. Size is stated for part of the rows, as once, few or many counts, or as a class when the clone is expanded.

clone_size	d_call	v_call	j_call	cdr3_aa
.	.	TRBV6-4	TRBJ2-7	CARSSSYEQYF
few	.	TRBV12-3/TRBV12-4	TRBJ1-2	CASSEQGYGYTF
.	TRBD1	TRBV6-5	TRBJ2-7	CAGQDYDEQYF
.	TRBD1	TRBV19	TRBJ1-1	CASSADRGGNTEAFF
.	.	TRBV14	TRBJ1-1	CASSPAGRLTEAFF
.	.	TRBV5-6	TRBJ2-1	CASSLARTRNNNEQFF
.	.	TRBV19	TRBJ2-7	CASSIDLRLEQYF
.	.	TRBV3-1/TRBV3-2	TRBJ2-3	CASSQEGWVDTQYF
.	TRBD1	TRBV7-3	TRBJ2-1	CASSKKTGDEQFF
.	TRBD1	TRBV18	TRBJ1-2	CASSPTQGAQNYGYTF
.	.	TRBV11-2	TRBJ2-7	CASTFGGNNYEQYF
.	TRBD1	TRBV13	TRBJ1-2	CASSLGGTGSSYGYTF
.	.	TRBV12-3/TRBV12-4	TRBJ1-1	CASTASVTGYAFF
.	.	TRBV19	TRBJ1-2	CAVEGGPFGYTF
.	TRBD2	TRBV19	TRBJ2-3	CASSPMGGSPDTQYF
.	.	TRBV28	TRBJ1-1	CASRGLSPEAFF
.	.	TRBV2	TRBJ1-4	CASSSWAINEKLFF
.	.	TRBV5-4	TRBJ1-1	CASSGRREAFF
.	.	TRBV28	TRBJ1-2	CASSSSGLYGYTF
.	.	TRBV15	TRBJ2-7	CATSSGSFLDEQYF
.	TRBD1	TRBV7-2	TRBJ2-7	CASSWRTGRTTYEQYF
.	.	TRBV19	TRBJ2-7	CASSIGHPFYEQYF
once	.	TRBV7-2	TRBJ1-2	CASSLAGGPEPTF
.	.	TRBV7-8	TRBJ1-3	CASSRPGISGNTIYF
.	.	TRBV18	TRBJ1-1	CASSPGAGTEAFF
.	TRBD1	TRBV29-1	TRBJ2-5	CSVYRGETQYF
.	TRBD1	TRBV12-3/TRBV12-4	TRBJ1-1	CASWREGADEAFF
few	.	TRBV7-2	TRBJ1-6	CASSFHLYRERTGSPLHF
.	TRBD1	TRBV5-1	TRBJ2-2	CASSLMSLTGGTGELFF
.	TRBD1	TRBV7-8	TRBJ2-3	CASRSGTASTDTQYF